This T cell receptor (beta chain) comes out of a study of memory CD4+ T cells and cytomegalovirus serostatus. Across the whole study: Healthy Belgian adult donors included fewer than 10 CMV-positive and approximately 25 CMV-negative people.

General study points: Of more than 150 reported CMV TCRbeta sequences, some 67 were found in memory CD4+ repertoires.

The length of the CDR3 is 14 residues. The ends lost 1 base at V and 6 bases at J; junction bases unmatched: 2. Germline CDR1 and CDR2: MNHEY and SVGAGI. In the source study's methods: After removing out-of-frame reads, millions of distinct TCRbeta sequences remained. The assay was immunoSEQ multiplex PCR, and TCRdb's table has in-frame clones only and misses some. From that table come the V and J calls and clone size; the DNA was used to work out D and trimming. The sample shows under 50,000 clones, approximately 78% of them seen only once. Of note for this clone: Its antigen is as yet unknown.

Single viable CD3+CD4+CD8-CD45RO+ cells were sorted as the memory CD4+ T cells. The rearrangement links TRBV6-5 to TRBJ2-7; TRBD1 aligns across 11 bases. Sequencing was performed on memory CD4+ T cells from blood. The sequence was collected from an adult in good health and CMV-seronegative. The CDR3 DNA sequence: TGTGCCAGCAGTTACTACGGGACAGGGGGCGAGCAGTACTTC. It yields the protein CASSYYGTGGEQYF.